This T cell receptor (beta chain) originates from a study of response to subunit inactivated influenza vaccine. Overall study findings and caveats: Authors suggested each seasonal influenza vaccination recruits few new T cells.

TCRdb re-derived calls from the RT-PCR reads in MiXCR, one entry per CDR3 protein. The data show about 700,000 distinct CDR3 sequences, about 15% seen once. Per germline, CDR1 MNHEY and CDR2 SVGEGT. The CDR3 is 13 amino acids. V dropped 4 bases and J dropped 0 bases, with 4 bases sitting between them. This clonotype has a count of ten or more. Its antigen is undetermined. The TCR comes from a man aged 45 to 65 who received an inactivated influenza vaccine. The sample here was PBMCs from blood, taken less than 15 days before vaccination. The chain employs TRBV6-2 or TRBV6-3 and TRBJ2-4; D gene unclear. The CDR3 loop is CASSSLAKNIQYF. The CDR3 region has the DNA TGTGCCAGCAGTTCGCTAGCCAAAAACATTCAGTACTTC.